This TCR beta chain was identified during a study of Tregs in tolerant kidney transplant recipients. The repertoire was sequenced with immunoSEQ multiplex PCR; TCRdb's copy has only in-frame clones and lacks some. The sample has more than 60,000 clones; more than 95% are singletons. The CDR3 consists of 14 residues. Trimming stripped 4 bases from V and 7 bases from J, with 13 bases between. The V gene's germline CDR1 is LNHDA and CDR2 SQIVND (reference sequence). This receptor was taken from a human donor who received a combined kidney and bone marrow transplant. The source material was CD4+ T cells from blood, sampled before the transplant. The chain employs TRBV19 and TRBJ1-4; D is perhaps TRBD1 (5 bases). The CDR3 is CASSRGGAGEKLFF. The CDR3 nucleotides are TGTGCCAGTAGTAGGGGAGGGGCGGGTGAAAAACTGTTTTTT.